This entry lists 6 T cell receptor beta chains sequenced from one sample in a study of blood T cell repertoires in COVID-19. Produced via immunoSEQ multiplex PCR; TCRdb's table is partial and in-frame only. The sample lists approximately 27,000 clones, about 90% occurring once. Sequences were obtained from peripheral blood. These receptors came from a man between 65 and 79 years old with acute or convalescent COVID-19.

The V and J genes are TRBV3-1 (or the pseudogene TRBV3-2) and TRBJ2-7, with TRBD1 as a possible D gene (7 bases). The length of the CDR3 is 14 residues. Germline V gene sequence: CDR1 LGHDT, CDR2 YNNKEL (reference sequence). Trimming stripped 1 base from V and 6 bases from J, with 13 bases between. CDR3 in amino acids: CASSQGPGGIEQYF. DNA of the CDR3: TGTGCCAGCAGCCAAGGTCCAGGGGGGATCGAGCAGTACTTC.

The rearrangement uses TRBV7-3 and TRBJ1-6; TRBD1 matches at 9 bases. The CDR3 runs 19 residues. The germline V gene encodes CDR1 SGHTA and CDR2 FQGTGA. Losses at the gene ends were 5 bases for V and 5 bases for J; bases not matched to a gene: 16. Here the CDR3 reads CASSTRRDREAGDNSPLHF. The CDR3 DNA follows: TGTGCCAGCAGCACCAGACGGGACAGGGAAGCGGGGGATAATTCACCCCTCCACTTT. Using reference TRBV7-3 and TRBJ1-6 for the parts outside the CDR3, the full variable domain is GAGVSQTPSNKVTEKGKYVELRCDPISGHTALYWYRQSLGQGPEFLIYFQGTGAADDSGLPNDRFFAVRPEGSVSTLKIQRTERGDSAVYLCASSTRRDREAGDNSPLHFGNGTRLTVT.

The V call is TRBV5-1, the J call TRBJ2-5; 8 bases align to TRBD2. CDR3 length: 16 amino acids. Germline CDR1 reads SGHRS; CDR2 reads YFSETQ. With V trimmed by 4 bases and J by 1 base, 9 bases remained unmatched. Here the CDR3 reads CASSLSGSGIQETQYF. CDR3 DNA: TGCGCCAGCAGCCTTTCCGGTAGCGGGATCCAAGAGACCCAGTACTTC.

The chain employs TRBV6-6 and TRBJ2-3; D might be TRBD2 (5 bases). The length of the CDR3 is 16 residues. V was clipped by 3 bases and J by 4 bases, with 17 bases between them. Germline V gene data show CDR1 as MNHNY and CDR2 as SVGAGI (reference sequence). CDR3 in DNA: TGTGCCAGCAGTTATATCGCTAGATCTAGCTCAGATACGCAGTATTTT. Protein product: CASSYIARSSSDTQYF.

The chain combines TRBV6-5 with TRBJ2-7; D is perhaps TRBD1 (5 bases). Germline V gives CDR1 MNHEY, CDR2 SVGAGI. The CDR3 loop spans 14 amino acids. Trimming pared 6 bases from V and 7 bases from J, leaving 19 bases between. The CDR3 bases are TGTGCCAGCAGCCGCAGTTCAGGGCCCCTGGAGCAGTACTTC. Amino acids: CASSRSSGPLEQYF.

The chain recombines TRBV18 with TRBJ2-6; perhaps TRBD1 as D (6 bases). V was trimmed by 5 bases and J by 0 bases, leaving 8 bases between them. CDR1 and CDR2 (germline): KGHSH, LQKENI. The length of the CDR3 is 15 residues. The CDR3 DNA sequence: TGTGCCAGCTCATACAGGGTCTCTGGGGCCAACGTCCTGACTTTC. This gives the protein CASSYRVSGANVLTF.